This entry lists 13 T cell receptor beta chains sequenced from one sample in a study of T-cell memory formation after mild COVID-19 (dated by TCRdb to about 2021). Library preparation employed 5' RACE. The data were produced on an Illumina NovaSeq 6000. The raw public reads went through TCRdb reprocessing: fastp at Q25, MiXCR clone calling, in-frame beta chains kept. Under each unique CDR3 protein, matching rows form one entry showing the most common genes and DNA. The sample contains 400,000 to 500,000 distinct CDR3 sequences, roughly 18% of them found a single time. About 22% of the sample comes from the top ten. Sample: PBMCs or a T cell subset sorted from them (not recorded which). The receptors here all came from a young man who had mild COVID-19 (a few samples of this study predate the infection). The sample titles of this study are shuffled in the database, so cell type and time point are left out; the donor was told from shared clones.

This sequence joins TRBV5-4 and TRBJ2-3; 14 bases match TRBD2. Germline trimming cut 4 bases from V and 4 bases from J; bases unmatched to any gene: 5. CDR1 and CDR2 (germline): SGHNT, YYREEE (reference sequence). This CDR3 is 16 amino acids long. The CDR3 DNA reads TGTGCCAGCAGCACACGACTAGCGGGGGGGGCAGATACGCAGTATTTT. It translates to CASSTRLAGGADTQYF.

This clonotype occurred a few times. This rearrangement joins TRBV4-1 to TRBJ2-3; TRBD2 matches 7 bases. The length of the CDR3 is 13 residues. Trimming took 6 bases from V and 6 from J; bases not matched to a gene: 6. Looked up from germline, CDR1 is MGHRA and CDR2 is YSYEKL. This CDR3 is CASRPGLSDTQYF. In DNA form, the CDR3 reads TGCGCCAGCAGGCCGGGACTATCCGATACGCAGTATTTT.

This clonotype was detected only a few times. The chain joins TRBV5-1 to TRBJ2-2; maybe TRBD1 (6 bases). Trimming stripped 4 bases from V and 5 bases from J, with 21 bases between. This CDR3 spans 17 amino acids. Germline CDR1 is SGHRS and CDR2 is YFSETQ. DNA of the CDR3: TGCGCCAGCAGCCTTAACCCACCGGGACAAAGTACCGGGGAGCTGTTTTTT. Its protein product is CASSLNPPGQSTGELFF. Using reference TRBV5-1 and TRBJ2-2 for the parts outside the CDR3, the full variable domain is KAGVTQTPRYLIKTRGQQVTLSCSPISGHRSVSWYQQTPGQGLQFLFEYFSETQRNKGNFPGRFSGRQFSNSRSEMNVSTLELGDSALYLCASSLNPPGQSTGELFFGEGSRLTVL.

The CDR3, as DNA: TGCAGTGCCCGTAACAGGCAAGCTGGGACAGATACGCAGTATTTT. Encoded protein: CSARNRQAGTDTQYF. The rearrangement uses TRBV20-1 and TRBJ2-3, with D maybe TRBD1 (5 bases). Trimming shortened V by 6 bases and J by 3 bases, and 19 bases separated the two germline ends. The CDR3 extends over 15 amino acids. CDR1 and CDR2 (germline): DFQATT, SNEGSKA (reference sequence).

The rearrangement joins TRBV7-9 to TRBJ2-2; D possibly matches TRBD1 or TRBD2 (5 bases each). Germline V gene lookup returns CDR1 SEHNR and CDR2 FQNEAQ (reference sequence). The CDR3 covers 16 residues. Trimming took 6 bases from V and 5 from J, leaving 19 bases between them. The DNA for the CDR3 is TGTGCCAGCAGGCCCGCCGGGACGGGGTGGACCGGGGAGCTGTTTTTT. Translated, it gives CASRPAGTGWTGELFF.

This clonotype was detected a few times. DNA for the CDR3: TGCGCCAGCAGCTTCGCAGTCTTGGACTCGAGCTCTGGAAACACCATATATTTT. Translation gives CASSFAVLDSSSGNTIYF. The V call is TRBV5-1, the J call TRBJ1-3; D unresolved. V shed 2 bases and J shed 0 bases, with 18 bases lying between them. The CDR3 is 18 amino acids. CDR1 is SGHRS, CDR2 YFSETQ, per germline.

This clonotype was counted between two and nine times. The chain couples TRBV5-5 to TRBJ2-3; 9 bases are shared with TRBD1. J was trimmed by 5 bases and V by 4 bases; bases with no gene match: 8. Germline CDR1 reads SGHKS; CDR2 reads YYEKEE (reference sequence). The CDR3 length is 15 residues. CDR3 sequence reads: CASSLPGTGLDTQYF. In DNA, the CDR3 is TGTGCCAGCAGCCTACCCGGGACAGGGTTAGATACGCAGTATTTT.

This clonotype was counted a few times. This chain uses TRBV5-4 with TRBJ2-7; 8 bases fit TRBD2. This CDR3 region has 12 residues. Germline CDR1 SGHNT, CDR2 YYREEE (reference sequence). V was pared by 0 bases and J by 7 bases, with 0 bases of the junction left unmatched. For the CDR3, the DNA is TGTGCCAGCAGCTTGGGCGGGGGGGAGCAGTACGTC. It specifies CASSLGGGEQYV.

V is TRBV18 and J is TRBJ1-6, with D maybe TRBD1 (6 bases). The V and J ends lost 4 bases and 6 bases respectively, with 19 bases between them. The CDR3 has 17 residues. Germline V gene lookup returns CDR1 KGHSH and CDR2 LQKENI. CDR3 region: CASSRLTGGRSNSPLHF. In DNA form, the CDR3 reads TGTGCCAGCTCACGTCTGACAGGTGGACGTAGTAATTCACCCCTCCACTTT.

This clonotype was recorded many times. The chain joins TRBV7-2 to TRBJ2-1, with TRBD2 matching 10 bases. The CDR3 runs 15 residues. The ends lost 5 bases at V and 3 bases at J; junction bases unmatched: 4. Per the germline V gene, CDR1 is SGHTA and CDR2 is FQGNSA. The CDR3 DNA sequence: TGTGCCAGCAGCCCCGGGACTAGCGACTACAATGAGCAGTTCTTC. Translation gives CASSPGTSDYNEQFF. The whole variable domain, remainder taken from reference TRBV7-2 and TRBJ2-1, is GAGVSQSPSNKVTEKGKDVELRCDPISGHTALYWYRQSLGQGLEFLIYFQGNSAPDKSGLPSDRFSAERTGGSVSTLTIQRTQQEDSAVYLCASSPGTSDYNEQFFGPGTRLTVL.

This clonotype was detected a few times. This chain connects TRBV6-2 or TRBV6-3 to TRBJ2-1; D not resolved. The V gene lost 6 bases and the J gene lost 9 bases, with 9 bases spanning the gap. The CDR3 has 11 residues. CDR1 and CDR2 from the germline V gene are MNHEY and SVGEGT. Written as DNA, the CDR3 is TGTGCCAGCAGAATGGGGATTGAGCAGTTCTTC. This translates into CASRMGIEQFF.

This chain connects TRBV9 to TRBJ1-4; TRBD1 agrees at 10 bases. The CDR3 covers 14 residues. CDR1 is SGDLS and CDR2 is YYNGEE in the germline V gene. V shed 9 bases and J 6 bases; nucleotides not matched to a gene: 8. DNA for the CDR3: TGTGCCACCGACAGGGGGCATCGAGATGAAAAACTGTTTTTT. Residues: CATDRGHRDEKLFF.

For the CDR3, the DNA is TGTGCCAGCAGCGCCTCACCGGGTAGCTACGAGCAGTACTTC. This translates into CASSASPGSYEQYF. This rearrangement joins TRBV5-6 to TRBJ2-7; no firm D call. V was cut by 4 bases and J by 3 bases, with 14 bases left in between. Germline V CDR1 and CDR2: SGHDT, YYEEEE. This CDR3 comprises 14 residues.